This T cell receptor (beta chain) was identified in a study of blood T cells in healthy people across ages. Overall study results and limits: Older age coincided with a roughly linear decline in TCR beta diversity per million T cells.

This CDR3 is 15 amino acids long. V was trimmed by 0 bases and J by 2 bases, leaving 12 bases between them. Germline loops: CDR1 SGHDT, CDR2 YYEEEE. Through a sample-barcoded 5' primer and a J-beta primer mix, a second PCR was run for roughly 7 to 12 cycles. Template switching added a 12-random-nucleotide identifier to every cDNA molecule. TCRdb called the 5' RACE reads again in MiXCR, with one record for every CDR3 protein. The table shows about 1.5 million distinct CDR3 sequences, with around two fifths occurring only once. Peripheral blood from each donor was collected in a volume of 9.5 to 10 milliliters. Comment on this clonotype: Its antigen is still unknown.

The sequence came from a woman in her late teens or twenties in good health. The chain links TRBV5-6 to TRBJ2-7; the D is unclear. Sequencing input: blood. The CDR3 loop reads CASSLGGTQTYEQYF. CDR3 bases: TGTGCCAGCAGCTTGGGCGGTACGCAAACCTACGAGCAGTACTTC.